This T cell receptor beta chain originates from a study of cytomegalovirus exposure and HLA in healthy donors. At the level of the study: Prior work identified more than 90 million unique TCR beta sequences in approximately 200 million T cells.

About this clone itself: Its target is not known.

A multiplex PCR was run with 60 Vbeta primers and 13 Jbeta primers. Clones were sequenced by immunoSEQ multiplex PCR, and TCRdb holds only the in-frame ones, with some missing. The sample carries 90,000 to 120,000 clones, around 73% recorded once. Overall study results and limits: TCR beta V- and J-gene trimming, according to a later analysis, was linked to a missense DCLRE1C variant. A later analysis by the authors found several of the most significant clusters apparently linked to common viral pathogens. In vitro data verified a few CMV-associated chains as specific for CMV antigens.

The sequencing input was PBMCs. The source is a man between 25 and 39 years old in good health and CMV-seronegative.

CDR3 DNA: TGTGCCAGTATGGAAACTAGAGCCCCCTACAATGAGCAGTTCTTC. It specifies CASMETRAPYNEQFF. The chain uses TRBV19 and TRBJ2-1; tentative D call: TRBD2 (5 bases). Trimming stripped 7 bases from V and 2 bases from J, with 15 bases between. Germline V gene sequence: CDR1 LNHDA, CDR2 SQIVND (reference sequence). There are 15 residues in the CDR3.